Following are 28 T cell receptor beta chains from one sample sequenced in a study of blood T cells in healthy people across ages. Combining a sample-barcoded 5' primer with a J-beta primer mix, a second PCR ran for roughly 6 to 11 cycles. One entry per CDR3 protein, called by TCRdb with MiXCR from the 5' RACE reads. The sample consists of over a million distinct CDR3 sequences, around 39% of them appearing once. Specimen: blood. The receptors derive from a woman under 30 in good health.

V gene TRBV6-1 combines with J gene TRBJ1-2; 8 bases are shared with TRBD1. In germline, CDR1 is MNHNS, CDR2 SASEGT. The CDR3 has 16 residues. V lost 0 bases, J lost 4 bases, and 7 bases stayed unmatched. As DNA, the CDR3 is TGTGCCAGCAGTGAAGCGCCGGGACAGGACTGCTATGGCTACACCTTC. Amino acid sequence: CASSEAPGQDCYGYTF.

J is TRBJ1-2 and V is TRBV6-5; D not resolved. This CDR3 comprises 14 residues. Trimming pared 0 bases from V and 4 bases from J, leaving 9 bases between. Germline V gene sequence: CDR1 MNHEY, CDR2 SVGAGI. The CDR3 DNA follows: TGTGCCAGCAGTTACTCAGGGTGGGGCTATGGCTACACCTTC. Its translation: CASSYSGWGYGYTF.

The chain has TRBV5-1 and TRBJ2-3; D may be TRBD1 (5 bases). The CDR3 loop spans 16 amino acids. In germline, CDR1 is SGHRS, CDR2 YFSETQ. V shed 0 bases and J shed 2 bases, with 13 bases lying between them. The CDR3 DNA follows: TGCGCCAGCAGCTTGGGTAAGGCAGGGATCACAGATACGCAGTATTTT. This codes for CASSLGKAGITDTQYF.

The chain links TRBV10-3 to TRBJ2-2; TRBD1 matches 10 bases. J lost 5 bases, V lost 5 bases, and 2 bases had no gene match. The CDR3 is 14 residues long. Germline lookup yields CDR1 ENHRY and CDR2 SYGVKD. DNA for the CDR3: TGTGCCATCAGTCGACAGGGGGCAACCGGGGAGCTGTTTTTT. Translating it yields CAISRQGATGELFF.

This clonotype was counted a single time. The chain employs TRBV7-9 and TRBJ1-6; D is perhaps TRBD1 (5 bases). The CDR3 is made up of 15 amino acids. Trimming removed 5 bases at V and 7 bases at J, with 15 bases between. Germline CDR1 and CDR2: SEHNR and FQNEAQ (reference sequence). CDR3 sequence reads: CASSGGRPYNSPLHF. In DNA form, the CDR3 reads TGTGCCAGCAGCGGGGGACGGCCGTACAATTCACCCCTCCACTTT.

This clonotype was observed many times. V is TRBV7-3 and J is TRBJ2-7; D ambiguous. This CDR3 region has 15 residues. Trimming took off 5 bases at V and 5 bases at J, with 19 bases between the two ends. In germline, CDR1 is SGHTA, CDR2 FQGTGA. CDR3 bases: TGTGCCAGCAGCGACACCGGGTCTAGAACCAACGAGCAGTACTTC. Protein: CASSDTGSRTNEQYF.

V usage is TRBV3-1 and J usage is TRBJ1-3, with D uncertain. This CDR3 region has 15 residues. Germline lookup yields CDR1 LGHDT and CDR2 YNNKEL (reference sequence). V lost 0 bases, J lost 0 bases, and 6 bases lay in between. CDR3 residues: CASSQERFSGNTIYF. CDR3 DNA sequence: TGTGCCAGCAGCCAAGAACGGTTCTCTGGAAACACCATATATTTT.

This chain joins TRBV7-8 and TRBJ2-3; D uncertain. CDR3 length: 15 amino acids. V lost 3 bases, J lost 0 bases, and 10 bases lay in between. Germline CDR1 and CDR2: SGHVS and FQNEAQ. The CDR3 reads CASSFRQVSTDTQYF. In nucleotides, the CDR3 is TGTGCCAGCAGCTTTAGGCAGGTTAGCACAGATACGCAGTATTTT.

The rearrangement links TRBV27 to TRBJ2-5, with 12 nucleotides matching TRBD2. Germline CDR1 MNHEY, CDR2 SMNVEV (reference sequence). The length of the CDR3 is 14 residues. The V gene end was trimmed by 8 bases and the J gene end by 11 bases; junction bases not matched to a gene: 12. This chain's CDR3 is CASCRLAGADEQYF. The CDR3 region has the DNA TGTGCCAGCTGTAGACTAGCGGGAGCGGATGAGCAGTACTTC.

The CDR3 DNA reads as TGTGCCAGCAGTTTTGGACAGTCTAGCAATCAGCCCCAGCATTTT. As protein: CASSFGQSSNQPQHF. The chain combines TRBV28 with TRBJ1-5; possibly TRBD1 for D (6 bases). This CDR3 contains 15 residues. Germline V lookup: CDR1 MDHEN, CDR2 SYDVKM. Deletions cut 3 bases from V and 0 bases from J, with 9 bases between.

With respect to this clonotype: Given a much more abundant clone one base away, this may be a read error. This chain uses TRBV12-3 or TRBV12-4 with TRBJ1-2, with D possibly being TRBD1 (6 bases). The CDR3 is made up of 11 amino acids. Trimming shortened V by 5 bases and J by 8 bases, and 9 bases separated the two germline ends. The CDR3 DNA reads TGTGCCAGCAGTACAGGGCCCGGCTACACCTTC. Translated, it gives CASSTGPGYTF.

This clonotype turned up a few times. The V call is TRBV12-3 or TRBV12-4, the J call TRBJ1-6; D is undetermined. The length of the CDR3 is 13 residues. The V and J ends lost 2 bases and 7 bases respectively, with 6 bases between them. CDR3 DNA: TGTGCCAGCAGTTTACAGCCAAATTCACCCCTCCACTTT. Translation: CASSLQPNSPLHF.

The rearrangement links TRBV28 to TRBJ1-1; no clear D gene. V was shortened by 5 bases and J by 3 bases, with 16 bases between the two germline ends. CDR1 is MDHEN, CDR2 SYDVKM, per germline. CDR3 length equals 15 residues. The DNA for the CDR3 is TGTGCCAGCAGTCGGGGTAGGGCCGGGTACACTGAAGCTTTCTTT. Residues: CASSRGRAGYTEAFF.

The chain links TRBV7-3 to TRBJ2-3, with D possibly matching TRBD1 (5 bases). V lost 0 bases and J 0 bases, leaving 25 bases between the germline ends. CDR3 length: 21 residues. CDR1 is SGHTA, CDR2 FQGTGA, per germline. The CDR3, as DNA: TGTGCCAGCAGCTTAACCGGAGTGGGGCAGGGCTTAATCCCTAGCACAGATACGCAGTATTTT. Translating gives CASSLTGVGQGLIPSTDTQYF.

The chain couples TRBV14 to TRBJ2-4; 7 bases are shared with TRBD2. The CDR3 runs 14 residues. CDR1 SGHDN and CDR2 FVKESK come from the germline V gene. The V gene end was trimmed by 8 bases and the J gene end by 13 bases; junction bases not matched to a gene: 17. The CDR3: CASGAIASGREQYF. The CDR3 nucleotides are TGTGCCAGCGGGGCTATAGCGTCGGGGAGGGAGCAGTACTTC.

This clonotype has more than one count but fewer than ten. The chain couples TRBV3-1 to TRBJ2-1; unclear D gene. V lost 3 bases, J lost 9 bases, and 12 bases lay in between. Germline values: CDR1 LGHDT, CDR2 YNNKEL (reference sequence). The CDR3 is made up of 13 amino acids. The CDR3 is CASSHFSSGEQFF. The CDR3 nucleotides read TGTGCCAGCAGCCACTTTTCGAGTGGTGAGCAGTTCTTC.

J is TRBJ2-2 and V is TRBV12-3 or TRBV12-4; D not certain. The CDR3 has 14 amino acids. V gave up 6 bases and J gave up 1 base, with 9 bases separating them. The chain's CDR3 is CASREQLNTGELFF. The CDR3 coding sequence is TGTGCCAGCAGAGAGCAGCTGAACACCGGGGAGCTGTTTTTT.

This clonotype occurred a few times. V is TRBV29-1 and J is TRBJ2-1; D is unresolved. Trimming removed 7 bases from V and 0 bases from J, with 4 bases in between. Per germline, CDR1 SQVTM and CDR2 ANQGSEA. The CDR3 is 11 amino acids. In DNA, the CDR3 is TGCAGCGGGGACTCCTACAATGAGCAGTTCTTC. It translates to CSGDSYNEQFF.

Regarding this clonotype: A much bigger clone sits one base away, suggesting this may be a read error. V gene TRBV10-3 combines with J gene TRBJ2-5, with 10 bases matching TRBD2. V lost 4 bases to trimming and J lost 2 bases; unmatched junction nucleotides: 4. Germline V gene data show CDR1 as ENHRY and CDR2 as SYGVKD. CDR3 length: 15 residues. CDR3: CAISARTSGQETQYF. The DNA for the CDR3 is TGTGCCATCAGTGCTCGGACTAGCGGTCAAGAGACCCAGTACTTC.

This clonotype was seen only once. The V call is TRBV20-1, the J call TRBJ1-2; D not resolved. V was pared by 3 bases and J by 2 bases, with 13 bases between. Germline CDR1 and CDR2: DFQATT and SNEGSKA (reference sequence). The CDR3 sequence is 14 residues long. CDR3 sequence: CSARSEVENYGYTF. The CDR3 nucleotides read TGCAGTGCTAGGAGTGAGGTCGAGAACTATGGCTACACCTTC.

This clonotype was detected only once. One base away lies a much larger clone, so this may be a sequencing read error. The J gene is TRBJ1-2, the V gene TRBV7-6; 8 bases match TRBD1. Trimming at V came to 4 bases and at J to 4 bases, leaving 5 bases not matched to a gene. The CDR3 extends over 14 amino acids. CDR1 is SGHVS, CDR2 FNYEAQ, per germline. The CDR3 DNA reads TGTGCCAGCAGCTCGACAGGGGCCGCCTATGGCTACACCTTC. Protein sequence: CASSSTGAAYGYTF.

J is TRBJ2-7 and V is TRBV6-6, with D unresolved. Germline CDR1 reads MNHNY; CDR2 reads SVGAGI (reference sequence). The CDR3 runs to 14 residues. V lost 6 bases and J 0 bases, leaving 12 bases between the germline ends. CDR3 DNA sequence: TGTGCCAGCAGCCCTTCGACCAGCTCCTACGAGCAGTACTTC. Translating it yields CASSPSTSSYEQYF.

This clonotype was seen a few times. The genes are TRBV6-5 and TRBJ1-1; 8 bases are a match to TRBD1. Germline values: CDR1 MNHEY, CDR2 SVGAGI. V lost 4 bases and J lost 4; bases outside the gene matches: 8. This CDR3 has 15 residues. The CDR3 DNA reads TGTGCCAGCAGTTTACCTTCCACAGGGGGCACTGAAGCTTTCTTT. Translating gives CASSLPSTGGTEAFF.

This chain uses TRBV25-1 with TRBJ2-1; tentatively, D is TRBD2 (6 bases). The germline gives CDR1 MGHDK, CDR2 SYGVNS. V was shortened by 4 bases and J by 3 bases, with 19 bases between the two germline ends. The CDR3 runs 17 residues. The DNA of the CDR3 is TGTGCCAGCAGTGCCGCGACGGGAGTGACGGGCTACAATGAGCAGTTCTTC. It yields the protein CASSAATGVTGYNEQFF.

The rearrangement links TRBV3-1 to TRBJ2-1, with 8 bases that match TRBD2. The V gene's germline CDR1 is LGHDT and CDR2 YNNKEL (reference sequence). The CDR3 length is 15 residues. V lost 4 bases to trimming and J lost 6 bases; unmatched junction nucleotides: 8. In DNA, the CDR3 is TGTGCCAGCAGCCCTACTAGCGGAAAGGTCAATGAGCAGTTCTTC. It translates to CASSPTSGKVNEQFF.

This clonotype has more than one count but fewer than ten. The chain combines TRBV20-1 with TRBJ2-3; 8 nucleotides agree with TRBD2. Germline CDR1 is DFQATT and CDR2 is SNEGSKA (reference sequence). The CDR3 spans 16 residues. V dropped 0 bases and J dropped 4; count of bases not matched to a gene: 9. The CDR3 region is CSARDLLSGGPDTQYF. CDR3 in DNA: TGCAGTGCTAGAGATCTGCTGAGCGGGGGCCCAGATACGCAGTATTTT.

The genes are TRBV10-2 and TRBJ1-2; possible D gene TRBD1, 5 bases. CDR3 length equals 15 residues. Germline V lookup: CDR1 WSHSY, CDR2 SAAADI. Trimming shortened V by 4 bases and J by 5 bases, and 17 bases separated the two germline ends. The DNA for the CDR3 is TGCGCCAGCAGTGCCGCCCTTGTGGGGGATTATGGCTACACCTTC. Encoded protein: CASSAALVGDYGYTF.

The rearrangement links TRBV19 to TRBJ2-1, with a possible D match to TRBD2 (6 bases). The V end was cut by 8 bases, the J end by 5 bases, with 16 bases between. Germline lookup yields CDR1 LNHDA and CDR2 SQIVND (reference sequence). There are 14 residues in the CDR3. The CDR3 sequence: CASFGGNPNNEQFF. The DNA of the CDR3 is TGTGCCAGTTTCGGCGGGAACCCGAACAATGAGCAGTTCTTC.